This T cell receptor beta chain came from a study of human T cells and chemical hapten exposure. Time point reported: pre-sensitization, week 0. Documented treatment: therapeutic diphenylcyclopropenone sensitization with weekly scalp DPC. This CDR3 comprises 14 residues. V shed 6 bases and J 4 bases; nucleotides not matched to a gene: 7. CDR1 is MGHRA and CDR2 is YSYEKL in the germline V gene. Each CDR3 protein is one row after TCRdb ran MiXCR on the RACE reads. The table lists 85,000 to 90,000 distinct CDR3 sequences, around 10% of them singletons. The receptor's source is a woman aged 40 to 50 with alopecia areata. Some clones in this sample may be carry-over from other donors' samples. The gene calls are TRBV4-1 and TRBJ1-1; 8 nucleotides line up with TRBD1. The sample was whole blood, taken in connection with sensitization to the hapten diphenylcyclopropenone (DPC). Here the CDR3 reads CASRQIQGVTEAFF. The CDR3 DNA sequence: TGCGCCAGCAGACAAATACAGGGGGTCACTGAAGCTTTCTTT.